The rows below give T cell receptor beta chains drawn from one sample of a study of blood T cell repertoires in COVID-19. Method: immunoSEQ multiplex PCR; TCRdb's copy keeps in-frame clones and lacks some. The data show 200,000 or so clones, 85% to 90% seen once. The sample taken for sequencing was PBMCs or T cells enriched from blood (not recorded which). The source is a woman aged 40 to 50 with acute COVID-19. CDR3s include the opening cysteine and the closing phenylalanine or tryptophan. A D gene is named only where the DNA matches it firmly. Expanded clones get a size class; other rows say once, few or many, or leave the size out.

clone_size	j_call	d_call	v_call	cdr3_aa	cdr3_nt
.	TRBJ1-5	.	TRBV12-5	CASGSTVSNQPQHF	TGTGCTAGTGGTTCGACAGTTAGCAATCAGCCCCAGCATTTT
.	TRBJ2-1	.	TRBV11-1	CASSPGSWNEQFF	TGTGCCAGCAGTCCAGGTTCGTGGAATGAGCAGTTCTTC
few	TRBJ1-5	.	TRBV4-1	CASSQDRGVYQPQHF	TGCGCCAGCAGCCAAGATCGGGGGGTCTATCAGCCCCAGCATTTT
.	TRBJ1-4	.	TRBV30	CAWNKGLSTNEKLFF	TGTGCCTGGAATAAGGGGCTATCAACTAATGAAAAACTGTTTTTT
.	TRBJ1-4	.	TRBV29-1	CSVEDQASGLEKLFF	TGCAGCGTTGAAGATCAGGCCAGCGGGCTTGAAAAACTGTTTTTT
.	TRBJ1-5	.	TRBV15	CATSRPPDRRGQPQHF	TGTGCCACCAGCAGACCCCCAGACAGGCGCGGACAGCCCCAGCATTTT
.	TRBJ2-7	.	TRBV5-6	CASSLLGTYEQYF	TGTGCCAGCAGCTTGTTGGGCACTTACGAGCAGTACTTC
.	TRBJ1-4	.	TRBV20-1	CRETTNEKLFF	TGCCGGGAAACAACTAATGAAAAACTGTTTTTT
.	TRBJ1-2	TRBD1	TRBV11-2	CASSLGAGGDYGYTF	TGTGCCAGCAGCTTAGGGGCAGGGGGCGACTATGGCTACACCTTC
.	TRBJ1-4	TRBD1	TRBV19	CASREDRGSEKLFF	TGTGCCAGCAGAGAAGACAGGGGGAGTGAAAAACTGTTTTTT
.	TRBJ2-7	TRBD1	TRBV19	CASSIGTGEDEQYF	TGTGCCAGTAGTATAGGGACAGGGGAGGACGAGCAGTACTTC
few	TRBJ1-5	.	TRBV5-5	CASSFGGTENQPQHF	TGTGCCAGCAGCTTCGGGGGGACCGAAAATCAGCCCCAGCATTTT
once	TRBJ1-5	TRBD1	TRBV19	CASSQLQGLQNQPQHF	TGTGCCAGTAGCCAACTACAGGGGCTTCAGAATCAGCCCCAGCATTTT
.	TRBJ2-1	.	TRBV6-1	CASSEDQEGKNEQFF	TGTGCCAGCAGTGAAGACCAGGAGGGCAAGAATGAGCAGTTCTTC
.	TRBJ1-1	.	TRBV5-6	CASSLWHAGGTEAFF	TGTGCCAGCAGCTTGTGGCACGCGGGGGGAACTGAAGCTTTCTTT
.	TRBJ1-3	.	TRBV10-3	CAISTGGTGNTIYF	TGTGCCATCAGCACTGGAGGTACTGGAAACACCATATATTTT
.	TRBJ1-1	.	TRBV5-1	CASRPLATANTEAFF	TGCGCCAGCAGACCCCTCGCGACAGCGAACACTGAAGCTTTCTTT
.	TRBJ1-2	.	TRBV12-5	CASGTAGVGGYTF	TGTGCTAGTGGCACAGCAGGGGTAGGAGGCTACACCTTC
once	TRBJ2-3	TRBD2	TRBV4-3	CASSRSGGTDTQYF	TGCGCCAGCAGCCGTAGCGGGGGCACAGATACGCAGTATTTT
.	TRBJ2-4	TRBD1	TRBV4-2	CASSLRGTGENIQYF	TGTGCCAGCAGCCTACGAGGGACAGGAGAAAACATTCAGTACTTC
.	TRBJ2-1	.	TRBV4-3	CASSLRHPPDEQFF	TGCGCCAGCAGCCTCCGACACCCTCCGGATGAGCAGTTCTTC
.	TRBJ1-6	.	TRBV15	CATSRDGRDSPLHF	TGTGCCACCAGCAGAGATGGGAGGGATTCACCCCTCCACTTT
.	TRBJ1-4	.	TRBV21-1	CASSVRDRDPTNEKLFF	TGTGCCAGCAGCGTCCGGGACAGGGATCCAACTAATGAAAAACTGTTTTTT
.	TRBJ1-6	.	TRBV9	CASSVRESNSPLHF	TGTGCCAGCAGCGTACGGGAGTCGAATTCACCCCTCCACTTT
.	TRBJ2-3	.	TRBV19	CASSEGGTDTQYF	TGTGCCAGTAGTGAAGGGGGCACAGATACGCAGTATTTT
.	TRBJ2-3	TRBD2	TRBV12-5	CASGRLAGVADTQYF	TGTGCTAGTGGTCGATTAGCGGGAGTGGCAGATACGCAGTATTTT
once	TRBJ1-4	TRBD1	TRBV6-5	CASSRTGFNEKLFF	TGTGCCAGCAGTCGGACAGGGTTTAATGAAAAACTGTTTTTT
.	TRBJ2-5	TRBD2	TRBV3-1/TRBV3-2	CASSQGTSGRPEETQYF	TGTGCCAGCAGCCAAGGGACTAGCGGGAGACCCGAGGAGACCCAGTACTTC
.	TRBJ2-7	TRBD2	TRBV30	CAWSAGLAGGWDEQYF	TGTGCCTGGAGTGCGGGACTAGCGGGAGGTTGGGACGAGCAGTACTTC
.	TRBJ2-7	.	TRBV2	CASSGVRGEQYF	TGTGCCAGCAGTGGGGTGAGAGGGGAGCAGTACTTC
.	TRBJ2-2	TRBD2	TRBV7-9	CASSGRLAGELFF	TGTGCCAGCAGCGGACGACTAGCGGGGGAGCTGTTTTTT
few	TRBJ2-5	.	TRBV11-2	CASSLFPSGEGETQYF	TGTGCCAGCAGCTTATTCCCTTCGGGAGAGGGAGAGACCCAGTACTTC
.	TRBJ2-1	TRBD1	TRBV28	CASSFPGQGGNEQFF	TGTGCCAGCAGTTTCCCGGGACAGGGGGGGAATGAGCAGTTCTTC
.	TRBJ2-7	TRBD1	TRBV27	CASSGQGDIHEQYF	TGTGCCAGCAGCGGACAGGGGGATATTCACGAGCAGTACTTC
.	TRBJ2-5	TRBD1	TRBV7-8	CASSSGTGGSETQYF	TGTGCCAGCAGCTCCGGGACAGGGGGATCGGAGACCCAGTACTTC
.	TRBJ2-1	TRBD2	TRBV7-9	CASSLVFGGANEQFF	TGTGCCAGCAGCTTAGTTTTCGGGGGGGCAAATGAGCAGTTCTTC
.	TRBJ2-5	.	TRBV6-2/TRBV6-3	CASSLRYQETQYF	TGTGCCAGCAGTCTGAGGTACCAAGAGACCCAGTACTTC
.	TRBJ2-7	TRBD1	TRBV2	CASRPGQGAYEQYF	TGTGCCAGCAGGCCGGGACAGGGGGCCTACGAGCAGTACTTC
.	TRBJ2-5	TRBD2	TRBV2	CASSGSRTSGTLGKETQYF	TGTGCCAGCAGTGGGTCGAGGACTAGCGGGACCCTCGGGAAGGAGACCCAGTACTTC
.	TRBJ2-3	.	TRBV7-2	CASSLVVAPSTDTQYF	TGTGCCAGCAGCTTAGTTGTAGCCCCTTCCACAGATACGCAGTATTTT
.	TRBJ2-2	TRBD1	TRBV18	CASSMTGGTGELFF	TGTGCCAGCTCAATGACAGGGGGCACCGGGGAGCTGTTTTTT
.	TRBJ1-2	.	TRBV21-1	CASSKWTGTNYGYTF	TGTGCCAGCAGCAAATGGACAGGGACTAACTATGGCTACACCTTC
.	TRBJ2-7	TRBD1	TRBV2	CASRRDSYEQYF	TGTGCCAGCAGACGGGACAGCTACGAGCAGTACTTC
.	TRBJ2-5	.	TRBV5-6	CASRVYLNQIGYQETQYF	TGTGCCAGCAGGGTCTACTTAAACCAAATCGGGTACCAAGAGACCCAGTACTTC
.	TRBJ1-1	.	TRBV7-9	CASSLATGEGMNTEAFF	TGTGCCAGCAGCTTAGCGACCGGAGAGGGAATGAACACTGAAGCTTTCTTT
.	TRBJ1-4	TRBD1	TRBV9	CASSTRDRGRYEKLFF	TGTGCCAGCAGCACAAGGGACAGGGGTCGCTACGAAAAACTGTTTTTT
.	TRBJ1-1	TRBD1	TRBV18	CASSPRGQGNWGTEAFF	TGTGCCAGCTCACCCCGGGGACAGGGGAATTGGGGCACTGAAGCTTTCTTT
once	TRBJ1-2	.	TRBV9	CASSVTMTASNYGYTF	TGTGCCAGCAGCGTAACCATGACAGCCTCTAACTATGGCTACACCTTC